These 26 T cell receptor beta chains share one sample of origin, sequenced in a study of blood T cell repertoires in COVID-19. Profiling relied on immunoSEQ multiplex PCR, and the TCRdb table lists in-frame clones only, not all of them. The data contain just under 55,000 clones, approximately 90% of them seen just once; the ten biggest clones take up around 8.2%. The material sequenced was peripheral blood. These TCRs come from a woman aged 40 to 50 with active COVID-19.

This clone was observed a few times. This rearrangement joins TRBV7-9 to TRBJ2-3; D is undetermined. This CDR3 region has 12 residues. The germline gives CDR1 SEHNR, CDR2 FQNEAQ (reference sequence). Between the trimmed V and J ends, which lost 5 bases and 6 bases, there was a span of 9 bases. The CDR3 reads CASSPPVDTQYF. For the CDR3, the DNA is TGTGCCAGCAGCCCTCCTGTGGATACGCAGTATTTT.

This rearrangement joins TRBV19 to TRBJ2-5, with a weak D call TRBD1 (6 bases). The germline gives CDR1 LNHDA, CDR2 SQIVND (reference sequence). V was cut by 6 bases and J by 2 bases, with 16 bases left in between. The CDR3 length is 15 residues. CDR3 sequence (DNA): TGTGCCAGTAGGGGAGCGACAGGTGGGCAAGAGACCCAGTACTTC. Translating it yields CASRGATGGQETQYF. Full variable domain (outside the CDR3, taken from reference TRBV19 and TRBJ2-5): DGGITQSPKYLFRKEGQNVTLSCEQNLNHDAMYWYRQDPGQGLRLIYYSQIVNDFQKGDIAEGYSVSREKKESFPLTVTSAQKNPTAFYLCASRGATGGQETQYFGPGTRLLVL.

The rearrangement joins TRBV11-2 to TRBJ1-5; D is perhaps TRBD1 (6 bases). This CDR3 contains 15 residues. Between the trimmed V and J ends, which lost 2 bases and 3 bases, there was a span of 11 bases. Germline V gene sequence: CDR1 SGHAT, CDR2 FQNNGV. CDR3 nucleotides: TGTGCCAGCAGCTTACAGGGGTTGGTCAATCAGCCCCAGCATTTT. Its protein product is CASSLQGLVNQPQHF.

CDR3 in amino acids: CASSGDRVYGYTF. CDR3 nucleotide sequence: TGTGCCAGCAGTGGGGACAGGGTTTATGGCTACACCTTC. This chain uses TRBV2 with TRBJ1-2, with 9 bases that match TRBD1. Looked up from germline, CDR1 is SNHLY and CDR2 is FYNNEI. The CDR3 is 13 residues long. V trimming: 4 bases; J trimming: 5 bases; junction bases outside the gene matches: 2.

This clone was observed once. The chain recombines TRBV19 with TRBJ2-7, with D maybe TRBD1 (6 bases). The V end was cut by 4 bases, the J end by 6 bases, with 22 bases between. The CDR3 extends over 16 amino acids. CDR1 LNHDA and CDR2 SQIVND come from the germline V gene (reference sequence). CDR3 amino acids: CASSRDSTGPAGEQYF. DNA for the CDR3: TGTGCCAGTAGTAGAGACTCCACAGGGCCCGCGGGCGAGCAGTACTTC.

The chain links TRBV3-1 (or the pseudogene TRBV3-2) to TRBJ2-2, with 9 bases identical to TRBD2. The germline V gene encodes CDR1 LGHDT and CDR2 YNNKEL (reference sequence). Trimming took 6 bases from V and 1 from J; bases not matched to a gene: 3. CDR3 length: 15 amino acids. The CDR3 here is CASRRTSVNTGELFF. CDR3 sequence (DNA): TGTGCCAGCAGGCGGACTAGCGTGAACACCGGGGAGCTGTTTTTT.

In its sample, this clone was seen a few times. This sequence joins TRBV29-1 and TRBJ1-1; maybe TRBD1 (5 bases). V shed 3 bases and J shed 2 bases, with 10 bases lying between them. This CDR3 has 13 residues. Germline V gene data show CDR1 as SQVTM and CDR2 as ANQGSEA. CDR3 in amino acids: CSVDGGYNTEAFF. The CDR3 DNA follows: TGCAGCGTTGATGGGGGGTATAACACTGAAGCTTTCTTT.

The rearrangement links TRBV5-1 to TRBJ2-2; a weak D match, TRBD2 (5 bases). The CDR3 consists of 13 residues. The germline gives CDR1 SGHRS, CDR2 YFSETQ. V was cut by 3 bases and J by 6 bases, with 9 bases left in between. The DNA of the CDR3 is TGCGCCAGCAGCTCGACTACTTCCGGGGAGCTGTTTTTT. Translating it yields CASSSTTSGELFF.

Within the sample, this clone is medium-sized (0.01 to 0.1%). Here the CDR3 reads CASSPAGFATEAFF. The CDR3 nucleotides read TGCGCCAGCAGCCCGGCAGGGTTTGCCACTGAAGCTTTCTTT. The chain is built from TRBV5-1 and TRBJ1-1; D is perhaps TRBD1 (5 bases). The CDR3 sequence is 14 residues long. V was trimmed by 4 bases and J by 4 bases, leaving 14 bases between them. CDR1 and CDR2 (germline): SGHRS, YFSETQ.

This clone was counted only a few times. The chain couples TRBV6-5 to TRBJ1-6; 9 bases line up with TRBD1. With V trimmed by 6 bases and J by 7 bases, 1 base remained unmatched. Germline V gene sequence: CDR1 MNHEY, CDR2 SVGAGI. This CDR3 spans 13 amino acids. The CDR3 DNA is TGTGCCAGCAGAGGACAGGGGAATTCACCCCTCCACTTT. This sequence encodes CASRGQGNSPLHF.

The chain couples TRBV19 to TRBJ2-1; tentative D call: TRBD2 (6 bases). Germline loops: CDR1 LNHDA, CDR2 SQIVND (reference sequence). The CDR3 totals 13 residues. The V gene lost 3 bases and the J gene lost 5 bases, with 8 bases spanning the gap. The CDR3 sequence is CASSIWGDNEQFF. The CDR3 DNA reads as TGTGCCAGTAGTATTTGGGGGGACAATGAGCAGTTCTTC. Based on the CDR3 plus reference TRBV19 and TRBJ2-1, the full variable domain is DGGITQSPKYLFRKEGQNVTLSCEQNLNHDAMYWYRQDPGQGLRLIYYSQIVNDFQKGDIAEGYSVSREKKESFPLTVTSAQKNPTAFYLCASSIWGDNEQFFGPGTRLTVL.

V gene TRBV18 combines with J gene TRBJ2-7; the D is unclear. CDR1 is KGHSH, CDR2 LQKENI, per germline. The V end lost 5 bases, the J end lost 2 bases, and 10 bases lay between the germline ends. The CDR3 spans 13 residues. The CDR3 DNA is TGTGCCAGCTCATCCTCAGGTACCTACGAGCAGTACTTC. As protein: CASSSSGTYEQYF.

This clone was recorded a few times. The rearrangement uses TRBV3-1 (or the pseudogene TRBV3-2) and TRBJ2-7, with D unclear. This CDR3 is built from 15 residues. Germline V gives CDR1 LGHDT, CDR2 YNNKEL (reference sequence). Trimming removed 4 bases at V and 3 bases at J, with 16 bases between. CDR3 sequence: CASSPTASLYYEQYF. CDR3 nucleotides: TGTGCCAGCAGCCCTACCGCCTCGCTTTACTACGAGCAGTACTTC.

The J gene is TRBJ2-4, the V gene TRBV19, with a tentative D call TRBD2 (5 bases). This CDR3 has 19 residues. CDR1 and CDR2 (germline): LNHDA, SQIVND (reference sequence). V was trimmed by 8 bases and J by 0 bases, leaving 26 bases between them. The CDR3 here is CASLTPGRTGILAKNIQYF. The CDR3 DNA sequence: TGTGCCAGTCTTACCCCTGGACGGACCGGGATTTTAGCCAAAAACATTCAGTACTTC.

The chain couples TRBV5-4 to TRBJ1-6, with D unclear. CDR1 SGHNT and CDR2 YYREEE come from the germline V gene (reference sequence). The CDR3 is 14 residues long. V was clipped by 0 bases and J by 10 bases, with 11 bases between them. CDR3 DNA sequence: TGTGCCAGCAGCTTGGTACGGGATCAGTCACCCCTCCACTTT. This translates into CASSLVRDQSPLHF.

V usage is TRBV9 and J usage is TRBJ2-2; TRBD2 aligns across 9 bases. The CDR3 contains 16 residues. V shed 0 bases, J shed 6 bases, and the junction held 6 bases outside the gene matches. Germline V CDR1 and CDR2: SGDLS, YYNGEE. CDR3 amino acids: CASSVEAGGPSGELFF. For the CDR3, the DNA is TGTGCCAGCAGCGTAGAGGCGGGGGGGCCTTCCGGGGAGCTGTTTTTT.

V is TRBV19 and J is TRBJ1-1; D gene unclear. Germline CDR1 and CDR2: LNHDA and SQIVND (reference sequence). The CDR3 has 14 amino acids. Deletions cut 2 bases from V and 6 bases from J, with 13 bases between. CDR3 loop: CASSIQTKGPEAFF. In DNA, the CDR3 is TGTGCCAGTAGTATACAGACTAAGGGTCCTGAAGCTTTCTTT.

The V gene is TRBV3-1 (or the pseudogene TRBV3-2), the J gene TRBJ1-5; unclear D gene. Per the germline V gene, CDR1 is LGHDT and CDR2 is YNNKEL (reference sequence). This CDR3 has 15 amino acids. V was shortened by 3 bases and J by 1 base, with 10 bases between the two germline ends. Here the CDR3 DNA reads TGTGCCAGCAGCCACTCAACAGAAAGCAATCAGCCCCAGCATTTT. It specifies CASSHSTESNQPQHF.

V usage is TRBV14 and J usage is TRBJ1-1; the D gene is possibly TRBD1 (5 bases). The CDR3 is made up of 16 amino acids. Trimming took off 4 bases at V and 3 bases at J, with 18 bases between the two ends. Per the germline V gene, CDR1 is SGHDN and CDR2 is FVKESK. CDR3 in DNA: TGTGCCAGCAGCCTCTTTATGGGGGGTTGGGACACTGAAGCTTTCTTT. It is translated as CASSLFMGGWDTEAFF. Complete variable domain (other parts from reference TRBV14 and TRBJ1-1): EAGVTQFPSHSVIEKGQTVTLRCDPISGHDNLYWYRRVMGKEIKFLLHFVKESKQDESGMPNNRFLAERTGGTYSTLKVQPAELEDSGVYFCASSLFMGGWDTEAFFGQGTRLTVV.

The V call is TRBV2, the J call TRBJ2-2, with D unresolved. Germline CDR1 and CDR2: SNHLY and FYNNEI. V gave up 8 bases and J gave up 7 bases, with 14 bases separating them. The CDR3 is 13 amino acids. CDR3 loop: CASRVHEDGELFF. The CDR3 DNA reads as TGTGCCAGCCGTGTTCACGAGGACGGGGAGCTGTTTTTT. Full variable domain (remainder filled in from reference TRBV2 and TRBJ2-2): EPEVTQTPSHQVTQMGQEVILRCVPISNHLYFYWYRQILGQKVEFLVSFYNNEISEKSEIFDDQFSVERPDGSNFTLKIRSTKLEDSAMYFCASRVHEDGELFFGEGSRLTVL.

The rearrangement uses TRBV30 and TRBJ2-1; 10 nucleotides line up with TRBD2. The CDR3 sequence is 14 residues long. The V gene end was trimmed by 4 bases and the J gene end by 0 bases; junction bases not matched to a gene: 0. The V gene's germline CDR1 is GTSNPN and CDR2 SVGIG (reference sequence). In DNA, the CDR3 is TGTGCCTGGAAGCGGGGGGGCTCCTACAATGAGCAGTTCTTC. Residues: CAWKRGGSYNEQFF.

This clone was detected once. This rearrangement joins TRBV19 to TRBJ1-6; unclear D gene. Germline assignment: CDR1 LNHDA and CDR2 SQIVND (reference sequence). The CDR3 runs 15 residues. Trimming removed 6 bases from V and 4 bases from J, with 13 bases in between. CDR3 sequence reads: CASRARGNYNSPLHF. CDR3 nucleotide sequence: TGTGCCAGTAGGGCTCGCGGGAATTATAATTCACCCCTCCACTTT.

This clone showed up just a few times. The chain links TRBV4-3 to TRBJ1-3, with 8 bases identical to TRBD1. V dropped 3 bases and J dropped 4; count of bases not matched to a gene: 5. This CDR3 is 15 amino acids long. Germline V lookup: CDR1 LGHNA, CDR2 YSLEER. The CDR3, as DNA: TGCGCCAGCAGCCAGGACAGGGTGGCAGGAAACACCATATATTTT. This codes for CASSQDRVAGNTIYF.

The chain couples TRBV5-1 to TRBJ1-1; 7 nucleotides agree with TRBD1. V lost 4 bases, J lost 6 bases, and 6 bases stayed unmatched. The CDR3 extends over 13 amino acids. Per germline, CDR1 SGHRS and CDR2 YFSETQ. The CDR3 DNA follows: TGCGCCAGCAGCAATCAGGGGGAGGCTGAAGCTTTCTTT. As protein: CASSNQGEAEAFF.

The J gene is TRBJ1-1, the V gene TRBV6-5, with 9 bases aligning to TRBD1. Per the germline V gene, CDR1 is MNHEY and CDR2 is SVGAGI. Unmatched junction bases numbered 11, after V lost 5 bases and J lost 7 bases. The CDR3 is 15 residues long. CDR3 protein: CASSPGQGVIGEAFF. CDR3 nucleotide sequence: TGTGCCAGCAGTCCGGGACAGGGAGTCATCGGTGAAGCTTTCTTT.

V usage is TRBV10-3 and J usage is TRBJ2-7; 7 nucleotides line up with TRBD1. Germline CDR1 and CDR2: ENHRY and SYGVKD. The CDR3 runs 13 residues. V lost 6 bases, J lost 4 bases, and 6 bases stayed unmatched. CDR3 coding DNA: TGTGCCATCAGCCGGGACAGCCAATACGAGCAGTACTTC. Translated, it gives CAISRDSQYEQYF.